What follows is one T cell receptor (beta chain) and its context. Its specificity is unknown. The ends were cut back, 5 bases at V and 2 bases at J, with 11 bases in the middle. The germline V gene encodes CDR1 MNHEY and CDR2 SMNVEV (reference sequence). The CDR3 sequence is 14 residues long. The data were taken from a study of siplizumab effects on memory and regulatory T cells. Overall study results and limits: Alloreactive clones mapping to unstimulated subsets formed only a minor fraction. The study found naive T cells seemingly more diverse than memory cells and seemingly major alloresponse contributors. Siplizumab gave mappable alloreactive CD4+ clones an average Treg-derived fraction of roughly 72%, against around 27% in controls.

Assay used: immunoSEQ multiplex PCR; TCRdb lists only in-frame clones, some missing. There are approximately 120,000 clones in the sample; just over 90% occur only once, and around 0.15% lies in the top ten. The chain combines TRBV27 with TRBJ2-3; D gene uncertain. Specimen: non-Treg CD4+ T cells sorted from blood. This receptor was taken from a human donor in good health. CDR3 loop: CASSPRWFTDTQYF. CDR3 nucleotide sequence: TGTGCCAGCAGTCCCCGATGGTTCACAGATACGCAGTATTTT.